Following are 30 T cell receptor beta chains from one sample sequenced in a study of T cells expressing NK-cell markers. One entry per CDR3 protein, without DNA, is what TCRdb gives after re-calling the 5' RACE reads. This table lists about 3,200 distinct CDR3 sequences. Material: blood T cells: a sorted CD56 or NKG2C T cell subset, CD4+ or CD8+ T cells, or bulk PBMC T cells (not recorded which). The receptors shown here come from a woman aged 18-29 years in good health.

This sequence joins TRBV4-3 and TRBJ2-3; the TRBD2 assignment by TCRdb is unverifiable without DNA. There are 16 residues in the CDR3. CDR1 is LGHNA, CDR2 YSLEER, per germline. CDR3 amino acids: CASSQERAGGPDTQYF.

The genes are TRBV4-3 and TRBJ1-5. The CDR3 runs to 16 residues. The germline gives CDR1 LGHNA, CDR2 YSLEER. The CDR3 protein is CASSQTVSYSNQPQHF.

The chain recombines TRBV20-1 with TRBJ2-7; TCRdb gives TRBD1 as the D gene, but with no DNA this cannot be confirmed. There are 14 residues in the CDR3. Germline CDR1 and CDR2: DFQATT and SNEGSKA (reference sequence). This CDR3 reads CSARVTGRGYEQYF.

Here the CDR3 reads CASSEWASGGHSSYEQYF. This rearrangement joins TRBV25-1 to TRBJ2-7; no DNA is available, so the TRBD2 call from TCRdb remains unchecked. The V gene's germline CDR1 is MGHDK and CDR2 SYGVNS. The CDR3 totals 18 residues.

This clonotype counts as medium-sized by frequency. The CDR3 sequence is CASSVGDEQFF. The chain recombines TRBV25-1 with TRBJ2-1. The CDR3 is made up of 11 amino acids. The germline V gene has CDR1 MGHDK and CDR2 SYGVNS.

The V and J genes are TRBV20-1 and TRBJ2-7; TCRdb's D call, TRBD2, is unchecked because there is no DNA. The CDR3 extends over 15 amino acids. Germline V CDR1 and CDR2: DFQATT, SNEGSKA (reference sequence). The CDR3 sequence: CSAFSPSGGWNEQYF.

This CDR3 is CASSQGGGGPSDTQYF. The chain recombines TRBV4-2 with TRBJ2-3; the TRBD1 assignment by TCRdb is unverifiable without DNA. The germline CDR1 and CDR2 sequences are LGHNA and YNFKEQ. This CDR3 region has 16 residues.

This rearrangement joins TRBV5-6 to TRBJ2-1. Germline loops: CDR1 SGHDT, CDR2 YYEEEE. The CDR3 extends over 12 amino acids. CDR3 residues: CASSLFYNEQFF.

This clonotype counts as medium-sized by frequency. This chain joins TRBV20-1 and TRBJ2-7; TCRdb outputs TRBD1, but without DNA this stays unchecked. Germline assignment: CDR1 DFQATT and CDR2 SNEGSKA (reference sequence). CDR3 length: 14 residues. The CDR3 spells CSAREGQGNYEQYF.

This clonotype counts as large by frequency. The gene calls are TRBV6-1 and TRBJ2-5; TCRdb indicates TRBD1, and absent DNA this call remains unverified. Germline-derived CDR1 and CDR2 are MNHNS and SASEGT. CDR3 length equals 14 residues. CDR3 region: CASSEGAGAETQYF.

The chain links TRBV5-1 to TRBJ2-5; TCRdb reports TRBD1, a call that lacks DNA to check it against. Germline assignment: CDR1 SGHRS and CDR2 YFSETQ. The CDR3 consists of 16 residues. The CDR3 is CASSLGGQALQETQYF.

The chain has TRBV20-1 and TRBJ2-1. The V gene's germline CDR1 is DFQATT and CDR2 SNEGSKA (reference sequence). CDR3 length: 14 amino acids. The CDR3 loop reads CSARDTKATNEQFF.

J is TRBJ2-3 and V is TRBV2; TCRdb's D call of TRBD1 is untestable without DNA. Per the germline V gene, CDR1 is SNHLY and CDR2 is FYNNEI. The CDR3 is 12 amino acids. CDR3 sequence: CATGQGADTQYF.

V and J are TRBV20-1 and TRBJ1-4; TCRdb's assignment of TRBD1 cannot be checked, as there is no DNA. Germline V gene sequence: CDR1 DFQATT, CDR2 SNEGSKA (reference sequence). This CDR3 spans 15 amino acids. CDR3 in amino acids: CSARDRATTNEKLFF.

The chain joins TRBV20-1 to TRBJ2-1; there is no DNA to check the TCRdb D call of TRBD2. Per the germline V gene, CDR1 is DFQATT and CDR2 is SNEGSKA (reference sequence). The CDR3 sequence is 16 residues long. Here the CDR3 reads CSATPGTSNSYNEQFF.

The gene calls are TRBV6-1 and TRBJ2-3; TCRdb returns TRBD2, unconfirmable since there is no DNA. CDR3 length: 16 residues. Germline V gene sequence: CDR1 MNHNS, CDR2 SASEGT. CDR3 residues: CASSEASGGSTDTQYF.

This chain uses TRBV18 with TRBJ1-2. This CDR3 comprises 15 residues. Germline V gene data show CDR1 as KGHSH and CDR2 as LQKENI. This CDR3 reads CASSPARPANYGYTF.

The chain employs TRBV6-6 and TRBJ1-2; TCRdb names TRBD1, which stays unverified in the absence of DNA. Germline loops: CDR1 MNHNY, CDR2 SVGAGI (reference sequence). The CDR3 contains 13 residues. CDR3 amino acids: CAVRPGTAYGYTF.

The J gene is TRBJ1-4, the V gene TRBV5-1; as DNA is missing, the TRBD1 call by TCRdb cannot be tested. Germline V gene data show CDR1 as SGHRS and CDR2 as YFSETQ. CDR3 length: 15 amino acids. The CDR3 reads CASSFVGGHNEKLFF. The whole variable domain, filled in from reference TRBV5-1 and TRBJ1-4, reads KAGVTQTPRYLIKTRGQQVTLSCSPISGHRSVSWYQQTPGQGLQFLFEYFSETQRNKGNFPGRFSGRQFSNSRSEMNVSTLELGDSALYLCASSFVGGHNEKLFFGSGTQLSVL.

The chain employs TRBV21-1 and TRBJ1-1; TCRdb outputs TRBD1, but without DNA this stays unchecked. TRBV21-1 is a known pseudogene. This CDR3 has 14 amino acids. CDR3 region: CANYRGAMNTEAFF.

The chain carries TRBV5-4 and TRBJ2-3; TCRdb's D call of TRBD2 is untestable without DNA. The CDR3 has 16 amino acids. The V gene's germline CDR1 is SGHNT and CDR2 YYREEE (reference sequence). The CDR3 here is CASSLRLAGRTDTQYF.

The rearrangement joins TRBV24-1 to TRBJ2-7; the TRBD2 assignment by TCRdb is unverifiable without DNA. CDR1 is KGHDR, CDR2 SFDVKD, per germline. The CDR3 runs 15 residues. CDR3 sequence: CATSDLGTSTYEQYF.

Measured by frequency, this clonotype is medium-sized. This chain connects TRBV6-4 to TRBJ2-1; with no DNA, the TCRdb D assignment of TRBD2 cannot be verified. Germline V lookup: CDR1 MRHNA, CDR2 SNTAGT. The CDR3 consists of 16 residues. The CDR3 loop is CASSESASGGADEQFF.

J is TRBJ2-3 and V is TRBV2; no DNA is available, so the TRBD2 call from TCRdb remains unchecked. The CDR3 length is 17 residues. Per the germline V gene, CDR1 is SNHLY and CDR2 is FYNNEI. CDR3 amino acids: CASSERPSGGTADTQYF.

V is TRBV9 and J is TRBJ2-3; TCRdb reports TRBD1, a call that lacks DNA to check it against. CDR3 length: 14 residues. Germline V CDR1 and CDR2: SGDLS, YYNGEE. The chain's CDR3 is CASSGGGHTDTQYF.

The chain joins TRBV6-2 or TRBV6-3 to TRBJ2-3; as DNA is missing, the TRBD2 call by TCRdb cannot be tested. The V gene's germline CDR1 is MNHEY and CDR2 SVGEGT. CDR3 length: 16 residues. The CDR3 reads CASNKAQDREADTQYF.

V usage is TRBV20-1 and J usage is TRBJ1-1. CDR1 is DFQATT, CDR2 SNEGSKA, per germline (reference sequence). The CDR3 contains 14 residues. The CDR3 reads CSAREREVGTEAFF.

According to its frequency, this clonotype is medium-sized. V usage is TRBV10-3 and J usage is TRBJ2-2. Germline V CDR1 and CDR2: ENHRY, SYGVKD. This CDR3 region has 12 residues. The CDR3 loop is CASGRDTGELFF.

The chain joins TRBV28 to TRBJ1-5; TCRdb gives TRBD1 as the D gene, but with no DNA this cannot be confirmed. CDR1 and CDR2 from the germline V gene are MDHEN and SYDVKM. The CDR3 runs to 12 residues. The CDR3 sequence: CASISGGQPQHF.

This sequence joins TRBV6-1 and TRBJ2-1; TCRdb's assignment of TRBD1 cannot be checked, as there is no DNA. Germline loops: CDR1 MNHNS, CDR2 SASEGT. CDR3 length: 15 residues. The CDR3 loop is CASSETGEPANEQFF.